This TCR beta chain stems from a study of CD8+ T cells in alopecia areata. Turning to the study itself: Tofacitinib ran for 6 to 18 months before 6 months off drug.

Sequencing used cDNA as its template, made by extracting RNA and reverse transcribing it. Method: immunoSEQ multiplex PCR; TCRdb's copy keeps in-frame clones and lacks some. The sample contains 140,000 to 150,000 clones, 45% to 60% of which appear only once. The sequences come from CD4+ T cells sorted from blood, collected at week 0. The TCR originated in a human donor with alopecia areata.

The CDR3 reads CASSWGLEQYF. The DNA of the CDR3 is TGCGCCAGCAGCTGGGGACTTGAGCAGTACTTC. The chain uses TRBV5-1 and TRBJ2-7, with TRBD2 as a possible D gene (6 bases). The CDR3 loop spans 11 amino acids. V dropped 3 bases and J dropped 7 bases, with 8 bases sitting between them. Germline values: CDR1 SGHRS, CDR2 YFSETQ.